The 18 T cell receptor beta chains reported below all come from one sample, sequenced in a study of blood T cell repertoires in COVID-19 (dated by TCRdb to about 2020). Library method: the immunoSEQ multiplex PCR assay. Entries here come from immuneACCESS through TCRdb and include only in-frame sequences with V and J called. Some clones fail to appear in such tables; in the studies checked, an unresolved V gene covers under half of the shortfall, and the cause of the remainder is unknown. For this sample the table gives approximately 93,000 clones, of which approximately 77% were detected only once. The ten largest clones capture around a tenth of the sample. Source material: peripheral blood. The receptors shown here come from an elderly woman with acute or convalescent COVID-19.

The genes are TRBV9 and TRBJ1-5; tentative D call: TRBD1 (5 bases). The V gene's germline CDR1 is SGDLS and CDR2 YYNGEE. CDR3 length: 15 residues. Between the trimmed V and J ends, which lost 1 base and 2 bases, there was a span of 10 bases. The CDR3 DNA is TGTGCCAGCAGCGTACTACAGGTGGGCAATCAGCCCCAGCATTTT. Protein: CASSVLQVGNQPQHF.

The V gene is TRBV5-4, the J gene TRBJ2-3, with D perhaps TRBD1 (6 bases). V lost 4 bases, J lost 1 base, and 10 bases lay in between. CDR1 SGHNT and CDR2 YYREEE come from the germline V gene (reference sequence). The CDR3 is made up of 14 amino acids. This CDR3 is CASSLRQGTDTQYF. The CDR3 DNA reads TGTGCCAGCAGCCTGCGACAGGGCACAGATACGCAGTATTTT.

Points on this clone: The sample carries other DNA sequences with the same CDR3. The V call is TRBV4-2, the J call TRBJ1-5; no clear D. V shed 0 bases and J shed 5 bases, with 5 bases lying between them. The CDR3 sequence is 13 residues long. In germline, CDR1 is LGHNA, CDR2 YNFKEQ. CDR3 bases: TGTGCCAGCAGCCAAGATCGGGATCAGCCCCAGCATTTT. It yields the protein CASSQDRDQPQHF.

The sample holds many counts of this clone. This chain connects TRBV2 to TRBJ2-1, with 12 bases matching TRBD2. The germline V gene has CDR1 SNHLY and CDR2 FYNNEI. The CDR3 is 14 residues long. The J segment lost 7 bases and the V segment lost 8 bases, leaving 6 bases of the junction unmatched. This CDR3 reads CASLAGGHNNEQFF. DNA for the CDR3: TGTGCCAGCCTAGCGGGAGGGCATAATAATGAGCAGTTCTTC. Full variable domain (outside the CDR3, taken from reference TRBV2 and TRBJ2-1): EPEVTQTPSHQVTQMGQEVILRCVPISNHLYFYWYRQILGQKVEFLVSFYNNEISEKSEIFDDQFSVERPDGSNFTLKIRSTKLEDSAMYFCASLAGGHNNEQFFGPGTRLTVL.

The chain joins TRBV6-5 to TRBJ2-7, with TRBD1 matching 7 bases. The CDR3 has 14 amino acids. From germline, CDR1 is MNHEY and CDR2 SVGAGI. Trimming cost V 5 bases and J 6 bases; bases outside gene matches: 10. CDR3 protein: CASSPRQGYLEQYF. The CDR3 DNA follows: TGTGCCAGCAGTCCTCGACAGGGTTACCTCGAGCAGTACTTC.

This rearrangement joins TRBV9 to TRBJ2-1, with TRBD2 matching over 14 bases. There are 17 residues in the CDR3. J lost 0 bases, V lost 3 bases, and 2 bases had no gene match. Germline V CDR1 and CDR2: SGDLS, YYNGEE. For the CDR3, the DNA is TGTGCCAGCAGCGGGACTAGCGGGAGGCCCTCCTACAATGAGCAGTTCTTC. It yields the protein CASSGTSGRPSYNEQFF. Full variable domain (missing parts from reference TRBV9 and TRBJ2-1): DSGVTQTPKHLITATGQRVTLRCSPRSGDLSVYWYQQSLDQGLQFLIQYYNGEERAKGNILERFSAQQFPDLHSELNLSSLELGDSALYFCASSGTSGRPSYNEQFFGPGTRLTVL.

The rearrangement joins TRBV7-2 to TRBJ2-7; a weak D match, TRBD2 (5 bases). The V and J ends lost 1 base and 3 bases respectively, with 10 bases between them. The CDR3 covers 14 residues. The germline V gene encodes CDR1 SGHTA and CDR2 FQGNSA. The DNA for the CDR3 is TGTGCCAGCAGCTTAGGAGCCGGGAACTACGAGCAGTACTTC. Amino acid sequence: CASSLGAGNYEQYF.

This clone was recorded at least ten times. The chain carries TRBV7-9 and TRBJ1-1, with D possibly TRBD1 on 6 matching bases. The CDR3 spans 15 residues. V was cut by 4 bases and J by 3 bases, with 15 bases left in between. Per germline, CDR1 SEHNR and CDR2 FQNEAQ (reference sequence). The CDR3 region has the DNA TGTGCCAGCAGCTCCAGGACAGTCGGGTACACTGAAGCTTTCTTT. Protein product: CASSSRTVGYTEAFF.

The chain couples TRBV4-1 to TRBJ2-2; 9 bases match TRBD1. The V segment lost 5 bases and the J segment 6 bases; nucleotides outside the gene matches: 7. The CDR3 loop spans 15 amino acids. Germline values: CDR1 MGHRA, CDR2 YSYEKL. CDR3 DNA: TGCGCCAGCAGCTGGACAGGGGATCACGCCGGGGAGCTGTTTTTT. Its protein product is CASSWTGDHAGELFF.

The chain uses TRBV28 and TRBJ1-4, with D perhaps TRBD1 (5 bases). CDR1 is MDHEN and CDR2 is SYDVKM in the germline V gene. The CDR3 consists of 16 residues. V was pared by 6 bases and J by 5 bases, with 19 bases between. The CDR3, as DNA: TGTGCCAGCAGCTCACGCATCGATCGGGGGAATGAAAAACTGTTTTTT. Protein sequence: CASSSRIDRGNEKLFF. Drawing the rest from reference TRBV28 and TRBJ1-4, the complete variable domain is DVKVTQSSRYLVKRTGEKVFLECVQDMDHENMFWYRQDPGLGLRLIYFSYDVKMKEKGDIPEGYSVSREKKERFSLILESASTNQTSMYLCASSSRIDRGNEKLFFGSGTQLSVL.

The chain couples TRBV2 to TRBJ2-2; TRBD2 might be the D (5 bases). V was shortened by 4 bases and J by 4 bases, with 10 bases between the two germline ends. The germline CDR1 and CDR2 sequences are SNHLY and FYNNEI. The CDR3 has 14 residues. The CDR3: CASSGRTLTGELFF. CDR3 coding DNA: TGTGCCAGCAGTGGCAGGACTCTCACCGGGGAGCTGTTTTTT.

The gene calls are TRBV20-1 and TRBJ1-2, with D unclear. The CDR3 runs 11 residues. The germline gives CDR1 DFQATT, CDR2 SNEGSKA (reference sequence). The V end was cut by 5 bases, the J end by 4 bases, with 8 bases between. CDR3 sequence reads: CSASPGYGYTF. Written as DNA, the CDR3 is TGCAGTGCTTCTCCCGGCTATGGCTACACCTTC.

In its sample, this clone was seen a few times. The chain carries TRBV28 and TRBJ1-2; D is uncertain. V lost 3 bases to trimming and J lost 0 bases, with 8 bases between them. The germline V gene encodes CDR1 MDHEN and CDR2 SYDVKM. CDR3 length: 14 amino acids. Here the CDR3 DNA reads TGTGCCAGCAGTTTGCATACAGCTAACTATGGCTACACCTTC. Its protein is CASSLHTANYGYTF.

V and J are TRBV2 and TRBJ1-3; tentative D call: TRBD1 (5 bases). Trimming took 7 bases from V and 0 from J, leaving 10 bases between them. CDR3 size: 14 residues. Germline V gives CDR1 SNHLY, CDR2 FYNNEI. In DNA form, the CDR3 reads TGTGCCAGCAAGGGACTGAACTCTGGAAACACCATATATTTT. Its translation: CASKGLNSGNTIYF.

The CDR3 loop is CASSIGLAGGREGKETQYF. The CDR3 DNA reads TGTGCCAGCAGTATAGGACTAGCGGGGGGCCGGGAGGGCAAAGAGACCCAGTACTTC. V and J are TRBV27 and TRBJ2-5; TRBD2 agrees at 14 bases. The ends lost 5 bases at V and 3 bases at J; junction bases unmatched: 14. The CDR3 sequence is 19 residues long. Germline V gives CDR1 MNHEY, CDR2 SMNVEV (reference sequence).

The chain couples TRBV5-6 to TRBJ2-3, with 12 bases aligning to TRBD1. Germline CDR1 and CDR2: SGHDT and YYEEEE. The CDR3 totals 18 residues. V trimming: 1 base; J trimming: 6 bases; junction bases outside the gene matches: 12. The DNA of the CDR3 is TGTGCCAGCAGCTTGAGATTCCGGGACAGGGGGCAGGACGATACGCAGTATTTT. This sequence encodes CASSLRFRDRGQDDTQYF.

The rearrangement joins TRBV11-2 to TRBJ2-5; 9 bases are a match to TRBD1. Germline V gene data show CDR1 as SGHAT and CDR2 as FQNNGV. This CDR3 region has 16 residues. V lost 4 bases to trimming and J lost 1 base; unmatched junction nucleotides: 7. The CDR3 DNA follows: TGTGCCAGCAGCTCGTCCGGGACAGGGATCCAAGAGACCCAGTACTTC. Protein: CASSSSGTGIQETQYF.

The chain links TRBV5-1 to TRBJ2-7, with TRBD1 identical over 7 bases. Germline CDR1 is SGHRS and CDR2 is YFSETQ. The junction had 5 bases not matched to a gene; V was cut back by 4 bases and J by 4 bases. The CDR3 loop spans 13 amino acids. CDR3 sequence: CASSPGQQYEQYF. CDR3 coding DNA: TGCGCCAGCAGCCCGGGACAGCAATACGAGCAGTACTTC.